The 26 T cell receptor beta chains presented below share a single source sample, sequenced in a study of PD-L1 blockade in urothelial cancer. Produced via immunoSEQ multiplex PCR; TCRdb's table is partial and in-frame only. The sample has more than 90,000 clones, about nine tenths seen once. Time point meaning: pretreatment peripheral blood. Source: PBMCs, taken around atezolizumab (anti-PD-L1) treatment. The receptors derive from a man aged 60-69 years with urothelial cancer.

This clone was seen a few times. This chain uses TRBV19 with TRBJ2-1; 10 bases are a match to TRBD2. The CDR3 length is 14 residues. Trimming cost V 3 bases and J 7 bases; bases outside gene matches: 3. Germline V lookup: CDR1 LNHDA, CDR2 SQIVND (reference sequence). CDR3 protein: CASSILAGENEQFF. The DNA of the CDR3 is TGTGCCAGTAGTATCCTAGCGGGGGAGAATGAGCAGTTCTTC. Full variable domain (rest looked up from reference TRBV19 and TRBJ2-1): DGGITQSPKYLFRKEGQNVTLSCEQNLNHDAMYWYRQDPGQGLRLIYYSQIVNDFQKGDIAEGYSVSREKKESFPLTVTSAQKNPTAFYLCASSILAGENEQFFGPGTRLTVL.

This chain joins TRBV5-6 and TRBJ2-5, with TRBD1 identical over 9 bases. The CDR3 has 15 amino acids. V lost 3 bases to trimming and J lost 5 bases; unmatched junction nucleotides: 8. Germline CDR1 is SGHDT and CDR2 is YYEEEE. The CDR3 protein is CASSSNRGRRETQYF. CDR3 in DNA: TGTGCCAGCAGCTCTAACAGGGGGCGTCGGGAGACCCAGTACTTC.

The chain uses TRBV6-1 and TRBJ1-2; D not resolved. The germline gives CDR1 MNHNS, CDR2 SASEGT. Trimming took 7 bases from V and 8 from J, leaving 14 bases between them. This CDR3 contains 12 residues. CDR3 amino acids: CASKVSGWGYTF. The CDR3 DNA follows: TGTGCCAGCAAAGTGTCGGGTTGGGGCTACACCTTC.

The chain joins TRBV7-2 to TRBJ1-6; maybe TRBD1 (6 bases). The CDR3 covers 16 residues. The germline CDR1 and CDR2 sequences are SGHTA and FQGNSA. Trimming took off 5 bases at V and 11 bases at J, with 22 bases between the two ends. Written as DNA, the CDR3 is TGTGCCAGCAGCGGGGGCGGAAAGGGGTTGGATCCACCCCTCCACTTT. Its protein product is CASSGGGKGLDPPLHF.

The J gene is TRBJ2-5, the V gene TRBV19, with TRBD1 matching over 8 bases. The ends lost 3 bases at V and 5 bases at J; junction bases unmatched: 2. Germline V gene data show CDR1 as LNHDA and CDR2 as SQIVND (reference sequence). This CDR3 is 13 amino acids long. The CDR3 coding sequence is TGTGCCAGTAGTATGGACAGGGCGGAGACCCAGTACTTC. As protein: CASSMDRAETQYF.

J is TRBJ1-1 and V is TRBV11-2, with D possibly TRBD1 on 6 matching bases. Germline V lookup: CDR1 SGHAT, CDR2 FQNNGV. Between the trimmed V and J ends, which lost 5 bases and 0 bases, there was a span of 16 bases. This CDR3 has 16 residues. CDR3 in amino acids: CASSPGQHRMNTEAFF. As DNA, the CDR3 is TGTGCCAGCAGCCCCGGACAGCATCGTATGAACACTGAAGCTTTCTTT.

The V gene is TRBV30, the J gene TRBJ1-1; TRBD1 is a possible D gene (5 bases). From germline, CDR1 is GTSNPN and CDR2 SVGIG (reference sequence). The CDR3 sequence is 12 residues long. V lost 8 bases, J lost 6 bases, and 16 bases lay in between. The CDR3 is CARRAGSAEAFF. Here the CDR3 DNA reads TGTGCCCGCAGGGCCGGGTCCGCTGAAGCTTTCTTT.

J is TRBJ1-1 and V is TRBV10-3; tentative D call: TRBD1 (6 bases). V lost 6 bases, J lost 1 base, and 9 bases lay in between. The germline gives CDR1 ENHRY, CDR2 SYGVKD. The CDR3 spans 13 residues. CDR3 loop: CAIRTGQNTEAFF. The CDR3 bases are TGTGCCATCAGGACAGGCCAGAACACTGAAGCTTTCTTT.

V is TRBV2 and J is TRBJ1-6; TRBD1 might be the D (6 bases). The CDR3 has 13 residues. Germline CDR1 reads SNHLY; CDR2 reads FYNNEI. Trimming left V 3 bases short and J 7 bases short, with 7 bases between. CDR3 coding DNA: TGTGCCAGCAGTGAGAGGGGGAATTCACCCCTCCACTTT. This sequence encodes CASSERGNSPLHF.

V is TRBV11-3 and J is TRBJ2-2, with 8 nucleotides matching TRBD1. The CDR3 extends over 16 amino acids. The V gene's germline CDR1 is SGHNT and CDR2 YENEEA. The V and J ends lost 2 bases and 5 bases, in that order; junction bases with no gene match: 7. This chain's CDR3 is CASSLPPRQGTGELFF. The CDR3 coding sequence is TGTGCCAGCAGCTTACCCCCGCGACAGGGGACCGGGGAGCTGTTTTTT.

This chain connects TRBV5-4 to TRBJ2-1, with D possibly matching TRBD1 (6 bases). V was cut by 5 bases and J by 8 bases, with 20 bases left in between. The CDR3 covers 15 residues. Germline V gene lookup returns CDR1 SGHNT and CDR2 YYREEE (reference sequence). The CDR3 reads CASRVGGQRDDEQFF. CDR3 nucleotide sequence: TGTGCCAGCAGGGTTGGGGGACAAAGGGACGATGAGCAGTTCTTC.

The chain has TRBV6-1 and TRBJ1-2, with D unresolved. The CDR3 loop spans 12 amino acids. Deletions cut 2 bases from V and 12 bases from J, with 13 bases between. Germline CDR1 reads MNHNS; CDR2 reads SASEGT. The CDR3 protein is CASSESIRVHTF. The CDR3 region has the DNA TGTGCCAGCAGTGAAAGTATCCGCGTTCACACCTTC.

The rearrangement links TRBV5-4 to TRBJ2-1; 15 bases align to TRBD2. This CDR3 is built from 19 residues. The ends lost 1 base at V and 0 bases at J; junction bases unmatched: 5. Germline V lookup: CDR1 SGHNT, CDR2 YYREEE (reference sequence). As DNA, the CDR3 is TGTGCCAGCAGCTTGTTGGGACTAGCGGGGGGAAGCTCCTACAATGAGCAGTTCTTC. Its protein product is CASSLLGLAGGSSYNEQFF.

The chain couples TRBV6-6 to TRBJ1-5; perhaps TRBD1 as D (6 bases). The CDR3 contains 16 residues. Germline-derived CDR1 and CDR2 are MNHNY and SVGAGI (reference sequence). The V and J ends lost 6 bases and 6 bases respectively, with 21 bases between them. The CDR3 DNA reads TGTGCCAGCAGACTGACAGGCCTACCCCCGGGTCAGCCCCAGCATTTT. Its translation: CASRLTGLPPGQPQHF.

CDR3 DNA: TGTGCCAGCAGTCTTGACAGGGAATACGAGCAGTACTTC. Encoded protein: CASSLDREYEQYF. The chain joins TRBV28 to TRBJ2-7, with 7 bases lining up with TRBD1. V lost 5 bases, J lost 4 bases, and 5 bases stayed unmatched. CDR3 length: 13 residues. CDR1 is MDHEN and CDR2 is SYDVKM in the germline V gene.

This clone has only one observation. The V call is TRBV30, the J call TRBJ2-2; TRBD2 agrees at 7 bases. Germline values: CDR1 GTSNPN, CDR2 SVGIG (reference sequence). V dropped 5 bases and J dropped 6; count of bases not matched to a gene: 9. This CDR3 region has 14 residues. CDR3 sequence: CAWGGSYRAGELFF. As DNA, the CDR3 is TGTGCCTGGGGCGGGAGTTATCGGGCCGGGGAGCTGTTTTTT.

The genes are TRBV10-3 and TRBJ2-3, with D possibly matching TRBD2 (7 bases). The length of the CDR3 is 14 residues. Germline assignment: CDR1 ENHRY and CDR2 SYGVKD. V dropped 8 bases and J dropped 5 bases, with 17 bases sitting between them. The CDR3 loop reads CAIGRGAEVDTQYF. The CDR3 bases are TGTGCCATCGGCCGGGGGGCTGAGGTAGATACGCAGTATTTT.

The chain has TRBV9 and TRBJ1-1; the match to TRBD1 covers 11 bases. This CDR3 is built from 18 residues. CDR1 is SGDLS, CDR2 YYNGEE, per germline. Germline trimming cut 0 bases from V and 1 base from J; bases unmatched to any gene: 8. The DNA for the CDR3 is TGTGCCAGCAGCGTAGGGTTAGGGACAGGGGGTTGGAACACTGAAGCTTTCTTT. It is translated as CASSVGLGTGGWNTEAFF.

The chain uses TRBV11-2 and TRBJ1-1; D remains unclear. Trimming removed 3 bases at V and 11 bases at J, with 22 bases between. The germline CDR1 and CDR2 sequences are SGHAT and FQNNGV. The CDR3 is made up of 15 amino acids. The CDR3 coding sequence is TGTGCCAGCAGCTTCCCCGACGGAGCACGGCCCGACGCTTTCTTT. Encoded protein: CASSFPDGARPDAFF.

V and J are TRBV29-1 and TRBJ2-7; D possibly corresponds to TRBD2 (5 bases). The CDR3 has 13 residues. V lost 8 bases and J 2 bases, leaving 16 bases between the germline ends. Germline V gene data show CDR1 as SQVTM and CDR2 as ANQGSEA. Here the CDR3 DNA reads TGCAGCCCATGTAGTCGGGGAACCTACGAGCAGTACTTC. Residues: CSPCSRGTYEQYF.

CDR3 amino acids: CASSPSGTAALAEAFF. In DNA form, the CDR3 reads TGTGCCAGCAGCCCTAGCGGGACGGCAGCTTTGGCGGAAGCTTTCTTT. The chain is built from TRBV5-6 and TRBJ1-1, with D maybe TRBD1 (5 bases). The germline V and J ends were trimmed by 4 bases and 8 bases, with 24 bases remaining between them. Germline CDR1 and CDR2: SGHDT and YYEEEE. There are 16 residues in the CDR3. The entire variable domain, with the rest obtained from reference TRBV5-6 and TRBJ1-1, is as follows: DAGVTQSPTHLIKTRGQQVTLRCSPKSGHDTVSWYQQALGQGPQFIFQYYEEEERQRGNFPDRFSGHQFPNYSSELNVNALLLGDSALYLCASSPSGTAALAEAFFGQGTRLTVV.

The CDR3 loop reads CASSWDRGHTGELFF. CDR3 nucleotide sequence: TGCGCCAGCAGCTGGGACAGGGGGCATACCGGGGAGCTGTTTTTT. The chain carries TRBV5-1 and TRBJ2-2; TRBD1 agrees at 12 bases. CDR1 is SGHRS and CDR2 is YFSETQ in the germline V gene. This CDR3 is 15 amino acids long. Trimming took 3 bases from V and 5 from J; bases not matched to a gene: 2.

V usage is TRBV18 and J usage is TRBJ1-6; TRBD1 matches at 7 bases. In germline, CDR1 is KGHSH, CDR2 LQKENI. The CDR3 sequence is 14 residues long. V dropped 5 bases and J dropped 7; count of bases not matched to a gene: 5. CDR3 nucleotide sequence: TGTGCCAGCTCATCGGACAGGCTAAATTCACCCCTCCACTTT. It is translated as CASSSDRLNSPLHF.

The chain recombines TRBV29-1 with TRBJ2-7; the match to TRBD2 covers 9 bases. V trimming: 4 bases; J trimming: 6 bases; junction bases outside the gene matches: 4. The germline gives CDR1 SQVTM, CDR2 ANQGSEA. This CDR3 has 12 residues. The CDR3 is CSVGAGGGEQYF. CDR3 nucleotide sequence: TGCAGCGTTGGAGCGGGAGGAGGCGAGCAGTACTTC.

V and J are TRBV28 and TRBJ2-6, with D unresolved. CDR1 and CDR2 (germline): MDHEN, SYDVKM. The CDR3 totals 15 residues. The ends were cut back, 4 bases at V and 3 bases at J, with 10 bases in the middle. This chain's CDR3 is CASSWVGNGANVLTF. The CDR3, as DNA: TGTGCCAGCAGTTGGGTGGGCAATGGGGCCAACGTCCTGACTTTC.

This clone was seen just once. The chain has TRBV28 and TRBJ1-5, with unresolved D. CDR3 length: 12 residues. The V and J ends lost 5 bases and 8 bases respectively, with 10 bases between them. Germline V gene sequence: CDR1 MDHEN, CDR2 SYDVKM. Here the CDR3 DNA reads TGTGCCAGCAGTGCCCCTATCAAGCCCCAGCATTTT. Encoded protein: CASSAPIKPQHF.